Shown below are 22 T cell receptor beta chains from a single sample sequenced in a study of blood T cells in healthy people across ages (dated by TCRdb to between 2015 and 2017). To prepare the library, 5' RACE was applied. Sequenced using an Illumina HiSeq 2500. A second PCR of roughly 7 to 11 cycles was run with a J-beta primer mix and a sample-barcoded 5' primer. TCRdb reworked the public reads: Q25 trimming with fastp, MiXCR clone assembly, productive beta chains retained. When rows share a CDR3 protein, they turn into one entry using the most common DNA and genes. This sample has fewer than 1,000,000 distinct CDR3 sequences in its table, and 40% to 50% of those were observed once. Of the sample, nearly 20% falls within the top ten clones. Sequenced material: blood. The source is a man in his fifties or sixties in good health.

V is TRBV12-3 or TRBV12-4 and J is TRBJ2-3, with a tentative D call TRBD2 (5 bases). This CDR3 has 13 residues. Between the trimmed V and J ends, which lost 6 bases and 3 bases, there was a span of 10 bases. The CDR3 reads CASSLDFTDTQYF. As DNA, the CDR3 is TGTGCCAGCAGCTTGGACTTTACAGATACGCAGTATTTT.

This clonotype occurred a few times. The chain is built from TRBV7-8 and TRBJ2-7, with D tentatively TRBD1 (5 bases). Germline V gene data show CDR1 as SGHVS and CDR2 as FQNEAQ. V was cut by 2 bases and J by 7 bases, with 27 bases left in between. The CDR3 runs 18 residues. The CDR3 sequence: CASSLLRREYYLVGEQYF. CDR3 DNA: TGTGCCAGCAGCTTACTTCGCAGGGAATACTATCTGGTGGGTGAGCAGTACTTC. The entire variable domain, with the rest obtained from reference TRBV7-8 and TRBJ2-7, is as follows: GAGVSQSPRYKVAKRGQDVALRCDPISGHVSLFWYQQALGQGPEFLTYFQNEAQLDKSGLPSDRFFAERPEGSVSTLKIQRTQQEDSAVYLCASSLLRREYYLVGEQYFGPGTRLTVT.

This clonotype was counted between two and nine times. The chain couples TRBV6-6 to TRBJ2-3; no firm D call. Germline V gene lookup returns CDR1 MNHNY and CDR2 SVGAGI (reference sequence). Deletions cut 10 bases from V and 5 bases from J, with 7 bases between. The CDR3 runs 10 residues. The CDR3: CATRGDTQYF. The CDR3 DNA is TGTGCCACCCGAGGAGATACGCAGTATTTT.

The CDR3 is CSASTTYEQYF. The DNA of the CDR3 is TGCAGTGCTAGTACGACCTACGAGCAGTACTTC. The V gene is TRBV20-1, the J gene TRBJ2-7; D is undetermined. CDR1 is DFQATT and CDR2 is SNEGSKA in the germline V gene (reference sequence). The CDR3 totals 11 residues. The V gene lost 3 bases and the J gene lost 2 bases, with 5 bases spanning the gap.

The chain carries TRBV4-3 and TRBJ1-1; D is unclear. The CDR3 runs to 15 residues. Trimming left V 1 base short and J 3 bases short, with 12 bases between. Germline CDR1 LGHNA, CDR2 YSLEER. The CDR3 region has the DNA TGCGCCAGCAGCCAAGCACCGACGATGGACACTGAAGCTTTCTTT. Residues: CASSQAPTMDTEAFF.

This clonotype was picked up a small number of times. This chain links TRBV2 with TRBJ2-1, with D perhaps TRBD1 (6 bases). This CDR3 is 16 amino acids long. Looked up from germline, CDR1 is SNHLY and CDR2 is FYNNEI. V was trimmed by 4 bases and J by 4 bases, leaving 17 bases between them. The CDR3 DNA is TGTGCCAGCAGTGGCGGTGGGGTAGGGGGATACAATGAGCAGTTCTTC. It specifies CASSGGGVGGYNEQFF.

This rearrangement joins TRBV2 to TRBJ2-7; D may be TRBD2 (7 bases). The CDR3 length is 16 residues. The V end was cut by 5 bases, the J end by 7 bases, with 24 bases between. Germline loops: CDR1 SNHLY, CDR2 FYNNEI. CDR3 loop: CASSLRGGASYNEQYF. CDR3 DNA: TGTGCCAGCAGTTTGAGAGGGGGGGCATCCTACAATGAGCAGTACTTC. Combining the CDR3 with reference TRBV2 and TRBJ2-7 gives the whole variable domain EPEVTQTPSHQVTQMGQEVILRCVPISNHLYFYWYRQILGQKVEFLVSFYNNEISEKSEIFDDQFSVERPDGSNFTLKIRSTKLEDSAMYFCASSLRGGASYNEQYFGPGTRLTVT.

This chain links TRBV27 with TRBJ1-2, with TRBD1 identical over 11 bases. The J segment lost 8 bases and the V segment lost 3 bases, leaving 5 bases of the junction unmatched. The V gene's germline CDR1 is MNHEY and CDR2 SMNVEV (reference sequence). This CDR3 has 14 amino acids. The CDR3 region is CASSFSRDRGGYTF. The DNA of the CDR3 is TGTGCCAGCAGTTTCAGTCGGGACAGGGGGGGCTACACCTTC.

This sequence joins TRBV28 and TRBJ1-2, with D tentatively TRBD1 (5 bases). The CDR3 length is 15 residues. Germline V gene sequence: CDR1 MDHEN, CDR2 SYDVKM. The V gene lost 2 bases and the J gene lost 4 bases, with 14 bases spanning the gap. Here the CDR3 DNA reads TGTGCCAGCAGTTTAGGGGCCACTCGCGGCTATGGCTACACCTTC. Protein: CASSLGATRGYGYTF.

This clonotype showed up many times. The rearrangement uses TRBV9 and TRBJ2-1; TRBD2 might be the D (5 bases). The CDR3 is made up of 15 amino acids. Germline V gene sequence: CDR1 SGDLS, CDR2 YYNGEE. Trimming left V 3 bases short and J 6 bases short, with 16 bases between. Here the CDR3 reads CASSDEGRSGNEQFF. In DNA, the CDR3 is TGTGCCAGCAGCGACGAGGGCAGGTCTGGCAATGAGCAGTTCTTC.

Here the CDR3 reads CSARVVSGVGELFF. The DNA for the CDR3 is TGCAGTGCTAGAGTAGTTAGCGGGGTTGGGGAGCTGTTTTTT. The rearrangement links TRBV20-1 to TRBJ2-2, with 8 bases aligning to TRBD2. The CDR3 is 14 amino acids. J was trimmed by 8 bases and V by 1 base; bases with no gene match: 6. CDR1 is DFQATT, CDR2 SNEGSKA, per germline (reference sequence).

The CDR3 sequence: CASSQGQLETQYF. The CDR3 DNA sequence: TGTGCCAGCAGCCAGGGACAGTTGGAGACCCAGTACTTC. J is TRBJ2-5 and V is TRBV3-1; 7 bases are shared with TRBD1. The CDR3 spans 13 residues. The germline V gene has CDR1 LGHDT and CDR2 YNNKEL (reference sequence). V lost 3 bases and J lost 5; bases outside the gene matches: 3.

The chain couples TRBV3-1 to TRBJ2-1; TRBD2 aligns across 12 bases. V was clipped by 1 base and J by 15 bases; unmatched bases: 16. Germline CDR1 is LGHDT and CDR2 is YNNKEL (reference sequence). The CDR3 spans 17 residues. Here the CDR3 reads CASSQGLAGGTISRGFF. CDR3 coding DNA: TGTGCCAGCAGCCAAGGGCTAGCGGGGGGGACAATATCGCGTGGGTTCTTC.

This clonotype was picked up one time. This CDR3 reads CASSVGDRGLGEQYF. In DNA, the CDR3 is TGTGCCAGCAGCGTCGGGGACAGGGGACTGGGGGAGCAGTACTTC. V gene TRBV5-6 combines with J gene TRBJ2-4; 10 positions match TRBD1. This CDR3 contains 15 residues. The germline CDR1 and CDR2 sequences are SGHDT and YYEEEE. V trimming: 4 bases; J trimming: 13 bases; junction bases outside the gene matches: 14.

The genes are TRBV12-3 or TRBV12-4 and TRBJ1-1; D gene unclear. The CDR3 has 14 amino acids. Between the trimmed V and J ends, which lost 6 bases and 2 bases, there was a span of 13 bases. In DNA, the CDR3 is TGTGCCAGCAGCCCCGTGGAGGGAAACACTGAAGCTTTCTTT. Translation gives CASSPVEGNTEAFF.

This clonotype was counted only a few times. The chain employs TRBV6-6 and TRBJ2-7, with 8 bases lining up with TRBD1. CDR1 and CDR2 (germline): MNHNY, SVGAGI (reference sequence). The CDR3 length is 14 residues. V lost 2 bases, J lost 3 bases, and 3 bases stayed unmatched. In DNA, the CDR3 is TGTGCCAGCAGTTACGCGACAGGGGTCTACGAGCAGTACTTC. This translates into CASSYATGVYEQYF.

This chain connects TRBV3-1 to TRBJ2-3; 7 nucleotides match TRBD1. Germline lookup yields CDR1 LGHDT and CDR2 YNNKEL (reference sequence). Unmatched junction bases numbered 21, after V lost 3 bases and J lost 6 bases. This CDR3 comprises 19 residues. This CDR3 reads CASSHSGTAAGGFLDTQYF. The CDR3 coding sequence is TGTGCCAGCAGCCATTCAGGAACTGCGGCAGGGGGATTCTTGGATACGCAGTATTTT.

The chain combines TRBV20-1 with TRBJ1-1; 7 bases fit TRBD1. Germline lookup yields CDR1 DFQATT and CDR2 SNEGSKA (reference sequence). V gave up 4 bases and J gave up 1 base; unmatched junction bases: 3. This CDR3 comprises 13 residues. The DNA of the CDR3 is TGCAGTGCTACGACAGGGAGGAACACTGAAGCTTTCTTT. It translates to CSATTGRNTEAFF.

The rearrangement uses TRBV24-1 and TRBJ2-4; tentative D call: TRBD2 (6 bases). The CDR3 length is 12 residues. V was shortened by 5 bases and J by 8 bases, with 9 bases between the two germline ends. The germline V gene has CDR1 KGHDR and CDR2 SFDVKD. CDR3 protein: CATSGPGDIQYF. Written as DNA, the CDR3 is TGTGCCACCAGTGGTCCGGGAGACATTCAGTACTTC.

This clonotype was seen a few times. This chain links TRBV29-1 with TRBJ2-3, with TRBD2 identical over 9 bases. The germline CDR1 and CDR2 sequences are SQVTM and ANQGSEA. This CDR3 is 14 amino acids long. J was trimmed by 0 bases and V by 4 bases; bases with no gene match: 2. In DNA, the CDR3 is TGCAGCGTTGTCCTAGCGGGGAGCACAGATACGCAGTATTTT. It encodes CSVVLAGSTDTQYF.

This clonotype was detected ten times or more. The chain uses TRBV25-1 and TRBJ2-7; 8 bases match TRBD1. The germline V gene encodes CDR1 MGHDK and CDR2 SYGVNS. The CDR3 length is 13 residues. The J segment lost 3 bases and the V segment lost 2 bases, leaving 0 bases of the junction unmatched. CDR3 bases: TGTGCCAGCAGTGAAGGGACAGGCTACGAGCAGTACTTC. Its protein is CASSEGTGYEQYF.

The rearrangement links TRBV7-2 to TRBJ1-2; a weak D match, TRBD1 (6 bases). Trimming shortened V by 4 bases and J by 1 base, and 13 bases separated the two germline ends. This CDR3 has 15 residues. The germline V gene encodes CDR1 SGHTA and CDR2 FQGNSA. CDR3: CASSSHRAGNYGYTF. In nucleotides, the CDR3 is TGTGCCAGCAGCTCCCACAGGGCGGGTAACTATGGCTACACCTTC.